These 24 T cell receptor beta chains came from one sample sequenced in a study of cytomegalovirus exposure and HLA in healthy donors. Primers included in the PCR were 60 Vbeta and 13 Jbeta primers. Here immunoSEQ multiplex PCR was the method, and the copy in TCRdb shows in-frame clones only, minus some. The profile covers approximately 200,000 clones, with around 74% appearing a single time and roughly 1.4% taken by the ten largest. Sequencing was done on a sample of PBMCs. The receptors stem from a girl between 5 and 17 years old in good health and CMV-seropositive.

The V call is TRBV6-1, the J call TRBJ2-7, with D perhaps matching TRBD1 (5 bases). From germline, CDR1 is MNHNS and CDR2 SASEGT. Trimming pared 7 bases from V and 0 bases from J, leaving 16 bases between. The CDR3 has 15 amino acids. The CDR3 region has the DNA TGTGCCAGCATTCAGGGCCAAAAAAGCTCCTACGAGCAGTACTTC. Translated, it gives CASIQGQKSSYEQYF.

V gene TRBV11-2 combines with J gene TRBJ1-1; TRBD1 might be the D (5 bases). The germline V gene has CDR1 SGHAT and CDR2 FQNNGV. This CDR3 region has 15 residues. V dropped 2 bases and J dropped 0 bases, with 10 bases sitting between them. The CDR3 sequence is CASSLLRGLNTEAFF. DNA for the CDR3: TGTGCCAGCAGCTTACTTAGGGGTCTGAACACTGAAGCTTTCTTT.

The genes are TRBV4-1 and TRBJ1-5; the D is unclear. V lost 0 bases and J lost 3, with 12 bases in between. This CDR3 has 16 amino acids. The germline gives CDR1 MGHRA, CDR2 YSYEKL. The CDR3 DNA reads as TGCGCCAGCAGCCAAGATATACGGGGTCCCAATCAGCCCCAGCATTTT. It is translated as CASSQDIRGPNQPQHF.

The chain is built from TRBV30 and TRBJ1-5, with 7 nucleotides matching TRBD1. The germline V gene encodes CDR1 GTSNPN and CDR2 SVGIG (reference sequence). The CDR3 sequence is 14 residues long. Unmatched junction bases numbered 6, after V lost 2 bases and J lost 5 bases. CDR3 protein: CAWSSGTVHQPQHF. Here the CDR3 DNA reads TGTGCCTGGAGTTCCGGGACAGTCCATCAGCCCCAGCATTTT.

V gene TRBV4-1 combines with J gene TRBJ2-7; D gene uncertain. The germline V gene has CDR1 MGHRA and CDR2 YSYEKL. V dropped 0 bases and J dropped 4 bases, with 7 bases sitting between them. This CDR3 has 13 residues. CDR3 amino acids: CASSQDRSYEQYF. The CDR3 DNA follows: TGCGCCAGCAGCCAAGACCGGTCGTACGAGCAGTACTTC.

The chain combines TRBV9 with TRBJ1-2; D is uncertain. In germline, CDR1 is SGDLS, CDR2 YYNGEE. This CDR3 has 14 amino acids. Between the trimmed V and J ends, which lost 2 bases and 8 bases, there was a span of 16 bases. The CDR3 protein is CASSVSQRAYGYTF. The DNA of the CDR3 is TGTGCCAGCAGCGTCTCACAGAGGGCGTACGGCTACACCTTC.

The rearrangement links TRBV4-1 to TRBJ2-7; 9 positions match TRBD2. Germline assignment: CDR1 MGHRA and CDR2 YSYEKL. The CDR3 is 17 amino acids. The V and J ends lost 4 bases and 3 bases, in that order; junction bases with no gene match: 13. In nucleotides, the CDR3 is TGCGCCAGCAGCCCAACCCTCCTCGCGGGGGGGCTCTACGAGCAGTACTTC. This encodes CASSPTLLAGGLYEQYF.

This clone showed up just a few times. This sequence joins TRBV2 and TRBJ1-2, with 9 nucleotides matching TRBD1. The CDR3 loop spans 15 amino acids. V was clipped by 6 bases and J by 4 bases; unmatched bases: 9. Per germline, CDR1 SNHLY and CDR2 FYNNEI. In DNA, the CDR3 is TGTGCCAGCAGGATATCCGGGACAGGGCCCTATGGCTACACCTTC. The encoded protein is CASRISGTGPYGYTF.

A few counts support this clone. The CDR3 sequence is CASSDYGRNTEAFF. The CDR3 DNA follows: TGTGCCAGCAGTGATTATGGGAGGAACACTGAAGCTTTCTTT. This rearrangement joins TRBV6-1 to TRBJ1-1; no clear D gene. The CDR3 has 14 amino acids. The V and J ends lost 3 bases and 1 base respectively, with 9 bases between them. Germline CDR1 MNHNS, CDR2 SASEGT.

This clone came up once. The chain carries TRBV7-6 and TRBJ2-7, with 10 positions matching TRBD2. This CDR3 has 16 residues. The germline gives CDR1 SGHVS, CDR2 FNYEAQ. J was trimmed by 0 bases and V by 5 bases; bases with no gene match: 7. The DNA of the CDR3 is TGTGCCAGCAGCCCAGGGACTAGCGCGAGCTCCTACGAGCAGTACTTC. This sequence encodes CASSPGTSASSYEQYF.

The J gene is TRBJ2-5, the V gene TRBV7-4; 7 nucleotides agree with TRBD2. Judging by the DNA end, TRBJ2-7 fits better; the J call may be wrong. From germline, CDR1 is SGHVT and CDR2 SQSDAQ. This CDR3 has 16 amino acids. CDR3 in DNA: TGTGCCAGCAGCTTAGCGCAGCGGGACTGCGCCTACGAGCAGTACTTC. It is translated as CASSLAQRDCAYEQYF.

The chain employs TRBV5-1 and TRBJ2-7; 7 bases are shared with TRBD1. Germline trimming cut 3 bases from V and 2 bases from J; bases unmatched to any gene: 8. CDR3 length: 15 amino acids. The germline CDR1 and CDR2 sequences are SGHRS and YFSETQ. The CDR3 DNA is TGCGCCAGCAGCTCCCGACAGGGTGAGACCTACGAGCAGTACTTC. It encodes CASSSRQGETYEQYF.

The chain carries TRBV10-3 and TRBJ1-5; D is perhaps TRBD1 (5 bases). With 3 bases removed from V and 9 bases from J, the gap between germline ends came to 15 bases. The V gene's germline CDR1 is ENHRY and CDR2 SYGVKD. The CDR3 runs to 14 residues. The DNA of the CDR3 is TGTGCCATCAGTGATTGGGGCAGGGTCGGGCCCCAGCATTTT. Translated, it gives CAISDWGRVGPQHF.

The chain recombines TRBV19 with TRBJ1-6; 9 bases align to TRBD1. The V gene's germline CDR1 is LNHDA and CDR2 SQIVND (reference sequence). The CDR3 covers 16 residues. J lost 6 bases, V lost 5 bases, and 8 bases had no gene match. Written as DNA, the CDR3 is TGTGCCAGTAGTGGGACAGGGACGGTCGGTAATTCACCCCTCCACTTT. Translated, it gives CASSGTGTVGNSPLHF.

CDR3 bases: TGTGCCAGCACCCCCGGGGGGGGCACTGAAGCTTTCTTT. This codes for CASTPGGGTEAFF. This chain joins TRBV11-3 and TRBJ1-1; TRBD1 might be the D (5 bases). Germline CDR1 is SGHNT and CDR2 is YENEEA. V was shortened by 7 bases and J by 4 bases, with 13 bases between the two germline ends. This CDR3 comprises 13 residues.

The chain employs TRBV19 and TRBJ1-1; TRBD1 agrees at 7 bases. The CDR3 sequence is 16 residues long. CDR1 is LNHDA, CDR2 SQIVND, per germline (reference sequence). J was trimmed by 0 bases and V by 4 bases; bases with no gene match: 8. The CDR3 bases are TGTGCCAGTAGTACGACAGGGCAGTGGGTGAACACTGAAGCTTTCTTT. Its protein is CASSTTGQWVNTEAFF.

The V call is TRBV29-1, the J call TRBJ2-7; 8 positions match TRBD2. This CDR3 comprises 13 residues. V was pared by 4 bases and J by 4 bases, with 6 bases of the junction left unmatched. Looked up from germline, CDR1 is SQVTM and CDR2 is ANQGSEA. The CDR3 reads CSVVSGGLYEQYF. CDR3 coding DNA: TGCAGCGTTGTGTCGGGGGGGCTTTACGAGCAGTACTTC.

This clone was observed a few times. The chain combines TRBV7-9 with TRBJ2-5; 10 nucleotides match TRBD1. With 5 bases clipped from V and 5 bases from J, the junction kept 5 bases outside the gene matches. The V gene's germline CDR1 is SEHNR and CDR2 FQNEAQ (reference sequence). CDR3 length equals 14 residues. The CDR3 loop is CASSHGQGEETQYF. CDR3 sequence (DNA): TGTGCCAGCAGCCACGGACAGGGGGAGGAGACCCAGTACTTC.

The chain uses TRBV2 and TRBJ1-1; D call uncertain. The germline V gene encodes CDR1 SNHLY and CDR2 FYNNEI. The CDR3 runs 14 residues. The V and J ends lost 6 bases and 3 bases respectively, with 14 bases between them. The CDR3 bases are TGTGCCAGCAGGCTCTCCTCTATTGACACTGAAGCTTTCTTT. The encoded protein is CASRLSSIDTEAFF.

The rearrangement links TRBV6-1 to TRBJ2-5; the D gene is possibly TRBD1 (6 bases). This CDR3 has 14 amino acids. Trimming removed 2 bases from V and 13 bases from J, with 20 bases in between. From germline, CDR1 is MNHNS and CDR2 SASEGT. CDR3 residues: CASSETGDRQHRYF. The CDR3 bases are TGTGCCAGCAGTGAAACCGGCGACAGGCAACACCGGTACTTC.

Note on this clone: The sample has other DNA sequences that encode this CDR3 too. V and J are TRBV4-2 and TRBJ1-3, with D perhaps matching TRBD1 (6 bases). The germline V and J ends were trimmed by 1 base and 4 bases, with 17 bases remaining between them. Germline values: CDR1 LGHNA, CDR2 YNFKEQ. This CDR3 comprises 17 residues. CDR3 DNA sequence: TGTGCCAGCAGCCAAGTTACGGGGGGCTTGCTGGGAAACACCATATATTTT. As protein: CASSQVTGGLLGNTIYF.

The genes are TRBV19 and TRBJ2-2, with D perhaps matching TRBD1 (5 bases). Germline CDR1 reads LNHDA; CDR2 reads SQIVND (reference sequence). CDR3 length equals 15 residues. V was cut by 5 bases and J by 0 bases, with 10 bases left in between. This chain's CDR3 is CASSSQGANTGELFF. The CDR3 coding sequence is TGTGCCAGTAGTTCGCAGGGCGCGAACACCGGGGAGCTGTTTTTT.

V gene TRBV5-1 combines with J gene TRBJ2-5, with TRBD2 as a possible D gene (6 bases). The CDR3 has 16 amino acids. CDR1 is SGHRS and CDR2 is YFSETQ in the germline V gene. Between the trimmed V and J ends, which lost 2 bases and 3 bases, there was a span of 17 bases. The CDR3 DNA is TGCGCCAGCAGCTTAGTTGGCCCCAGGGAGGAAGAGACCCAGTACTTC. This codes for CASSLVGPREEETQYF.

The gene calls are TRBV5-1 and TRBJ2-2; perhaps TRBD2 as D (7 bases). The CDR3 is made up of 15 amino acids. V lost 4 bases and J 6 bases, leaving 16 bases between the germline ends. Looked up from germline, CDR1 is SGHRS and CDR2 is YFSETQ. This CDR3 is CASSLGGGASGELFF. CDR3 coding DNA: TGCGCCAGCAGCCTCGGAGGGGGGGCGTCCGGGGAGCTGTTTTTT. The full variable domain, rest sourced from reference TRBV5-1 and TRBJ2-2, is KAGVTQTPRYLIKTRGQQVTLSCSPISGHRSVSWYQQTPGQGLQFLFEYFSETQRNKGNFPGRFSGRQFSNSRSEMNVSTLELGDSALYLCASSLGGGASGELFFGEGSRLTVL.